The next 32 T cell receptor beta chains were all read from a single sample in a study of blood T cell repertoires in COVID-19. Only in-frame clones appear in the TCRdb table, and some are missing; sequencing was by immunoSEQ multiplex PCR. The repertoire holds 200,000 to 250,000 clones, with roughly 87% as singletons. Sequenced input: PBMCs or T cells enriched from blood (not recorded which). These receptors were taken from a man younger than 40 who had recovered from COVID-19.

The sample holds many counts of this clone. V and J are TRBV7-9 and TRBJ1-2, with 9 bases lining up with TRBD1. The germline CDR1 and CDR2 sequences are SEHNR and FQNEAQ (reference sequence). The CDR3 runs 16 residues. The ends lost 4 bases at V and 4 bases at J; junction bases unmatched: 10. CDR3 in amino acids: CASSSTGGMSVYGYTF. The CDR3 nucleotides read TGTGCCAGCAGCTCCACAGGGGGCATGTCAGTCTATGGCTACACCTTC.

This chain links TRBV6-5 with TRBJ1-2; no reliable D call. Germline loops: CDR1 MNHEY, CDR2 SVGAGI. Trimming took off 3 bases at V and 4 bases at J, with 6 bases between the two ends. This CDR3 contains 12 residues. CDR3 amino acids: CASSYPSYGYTF. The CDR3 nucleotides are TGTGCCAGCAGTTATCCCAGCTATGGCTACACCTTC.

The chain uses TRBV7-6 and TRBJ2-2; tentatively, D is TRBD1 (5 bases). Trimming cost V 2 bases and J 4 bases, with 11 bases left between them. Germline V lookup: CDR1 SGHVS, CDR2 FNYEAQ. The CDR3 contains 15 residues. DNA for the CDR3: TGTGCCAGCAGCTTAAGCAGTCAGGGCACCGGGGAGCTGTTTTTT. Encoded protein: CASSLSSQGTGELFF.

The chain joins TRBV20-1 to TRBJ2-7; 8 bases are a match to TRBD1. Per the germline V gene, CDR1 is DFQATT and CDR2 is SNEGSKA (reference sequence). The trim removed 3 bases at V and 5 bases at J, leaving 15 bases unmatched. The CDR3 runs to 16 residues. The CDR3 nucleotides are TGCAGTGCTAGTAAGGACCGGACAGGGAAATTCCACGAGCAGTACTTC. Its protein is CSASKDRTGKFHEQYF.

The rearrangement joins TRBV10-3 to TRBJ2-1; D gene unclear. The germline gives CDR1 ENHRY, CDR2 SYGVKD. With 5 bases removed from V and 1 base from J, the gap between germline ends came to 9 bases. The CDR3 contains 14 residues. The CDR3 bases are TGTGCCATCAGTAGCCCTTTATCCTACAATGAGCAGTTCTTC. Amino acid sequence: CAISSPLSYNEQFF.

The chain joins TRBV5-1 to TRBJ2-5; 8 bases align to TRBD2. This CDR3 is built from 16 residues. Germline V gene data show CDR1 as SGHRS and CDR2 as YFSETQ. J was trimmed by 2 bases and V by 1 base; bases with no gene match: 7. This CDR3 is CASSLSFGRGQETQYF. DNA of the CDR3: TGCGCCAGCAGCTTGAGTTTCGGGAGGGGGCAAGAGACCCAGTACTTC.

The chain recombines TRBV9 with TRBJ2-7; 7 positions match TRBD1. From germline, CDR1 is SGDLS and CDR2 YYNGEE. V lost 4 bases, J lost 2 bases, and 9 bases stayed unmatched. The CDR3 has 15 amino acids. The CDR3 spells CASSPTQGPPYEQYF. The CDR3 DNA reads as TGTGCCAGCAGCCCAACACAGGGGCCACCCTACGAGCAGTACTTC.

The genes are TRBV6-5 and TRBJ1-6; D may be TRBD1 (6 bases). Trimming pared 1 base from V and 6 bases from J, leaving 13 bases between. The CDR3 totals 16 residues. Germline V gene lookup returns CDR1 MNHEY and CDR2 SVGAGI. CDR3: CASSYFQGRGNSPLHF. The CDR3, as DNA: TGTGCCAGCAGTTACTTCCAGGGGCGAGGTAATTCACCCCTCCACTTT.

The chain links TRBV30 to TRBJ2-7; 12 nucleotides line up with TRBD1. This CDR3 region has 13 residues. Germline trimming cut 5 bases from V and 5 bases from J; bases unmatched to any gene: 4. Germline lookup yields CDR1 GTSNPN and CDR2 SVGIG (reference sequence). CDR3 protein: CAWRDRGLHEQYF. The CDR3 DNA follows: TGTGCCTGGCGGGACAGGGGGCTTCACGAGCAGTACTTC.

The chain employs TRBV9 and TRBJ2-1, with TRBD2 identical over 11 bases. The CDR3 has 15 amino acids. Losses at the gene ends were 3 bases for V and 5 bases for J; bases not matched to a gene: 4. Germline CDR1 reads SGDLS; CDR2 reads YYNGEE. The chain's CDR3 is CASSASGGPHNEQFF. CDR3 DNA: TGTGCCAGCAGCGCTAGCGGGGGGCCGCACAATGAGCAGTTCTTC.

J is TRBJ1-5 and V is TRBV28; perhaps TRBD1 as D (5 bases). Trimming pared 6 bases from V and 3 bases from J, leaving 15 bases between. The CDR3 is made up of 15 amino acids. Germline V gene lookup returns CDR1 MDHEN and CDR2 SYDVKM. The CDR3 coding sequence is TGTGCCAGCAGAGCCGCACGACAGACCAATCAGCCCCAGCATTTT. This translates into CASRAARQTNQPQHF. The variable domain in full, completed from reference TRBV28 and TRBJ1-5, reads DVKVTQSSRYLVKRTGEKVFLECVQDMDHENMFWYRQDPGLGLRLIYFSYDVKMKEKGDIPEGYSVSREKKERFSLILESASTNQTSMYLCASRAARQTNQPQHFGDGTRLSIL.

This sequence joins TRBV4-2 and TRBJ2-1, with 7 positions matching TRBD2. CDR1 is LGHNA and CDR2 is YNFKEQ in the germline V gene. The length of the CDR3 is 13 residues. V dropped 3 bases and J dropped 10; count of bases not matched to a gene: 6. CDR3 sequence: CASSQGGAEEQFF. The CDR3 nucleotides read TGTGCCAGCAGCCAGGGAGGGGCAGAGGAGCAGTTCTTC.

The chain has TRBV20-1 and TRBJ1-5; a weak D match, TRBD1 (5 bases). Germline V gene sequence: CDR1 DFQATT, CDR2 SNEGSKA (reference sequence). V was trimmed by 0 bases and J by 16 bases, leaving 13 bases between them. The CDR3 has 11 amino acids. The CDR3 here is CSARDRSTVHF. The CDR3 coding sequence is TGCAGTGCTAGAGATCGATCGACAGTCCATTTT.

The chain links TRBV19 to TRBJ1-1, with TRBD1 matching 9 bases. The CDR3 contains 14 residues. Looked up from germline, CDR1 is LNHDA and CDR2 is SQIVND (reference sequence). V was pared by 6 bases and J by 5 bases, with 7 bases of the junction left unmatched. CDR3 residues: CASRALQGATEAFF. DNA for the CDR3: TGTGCCAGTAGGGCTCTACAGGGGGCAACTGAAGCTTTCTTT.

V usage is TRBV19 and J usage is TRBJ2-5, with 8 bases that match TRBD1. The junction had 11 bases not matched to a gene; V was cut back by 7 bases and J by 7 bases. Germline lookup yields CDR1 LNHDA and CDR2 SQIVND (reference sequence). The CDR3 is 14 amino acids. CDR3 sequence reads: CASKGTGGDRTQYF. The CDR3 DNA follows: TGTGCCAGTAAGGGGACAGGCGGGGATAGGACCCAGTACTTC.

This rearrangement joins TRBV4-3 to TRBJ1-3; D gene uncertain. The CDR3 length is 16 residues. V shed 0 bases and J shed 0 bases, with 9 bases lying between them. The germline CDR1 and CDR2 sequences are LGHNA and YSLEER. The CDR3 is CASSQEYRSSGNTIYF. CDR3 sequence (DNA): TGCGCCAGCAGCCAAGAGTATCGGAGCTCTGGAAACACCATATATTTT.

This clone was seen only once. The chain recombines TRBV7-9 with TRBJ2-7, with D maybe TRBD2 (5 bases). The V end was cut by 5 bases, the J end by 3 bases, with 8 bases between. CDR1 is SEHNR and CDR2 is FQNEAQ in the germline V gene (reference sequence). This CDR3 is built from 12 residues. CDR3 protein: CASSGSGYEQYF. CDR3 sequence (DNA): TGTGCCAGCAGCGGGAGCGGCTACGAGCAGTACTTC. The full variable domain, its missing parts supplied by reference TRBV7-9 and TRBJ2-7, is DTGVSQNPRHKITKRGQNVTFRCDPISEHNRLYWYRQTLGQGPEFLTYFQNEAQLEKSRLLSDRFSAERPKGSFSTLEIQRTEQGDSAMYLCASSGSGYEQYFGPGTRLTVT.

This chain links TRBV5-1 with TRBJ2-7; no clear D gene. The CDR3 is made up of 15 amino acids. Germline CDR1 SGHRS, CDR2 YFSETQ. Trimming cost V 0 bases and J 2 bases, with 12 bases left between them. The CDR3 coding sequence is TGCGCCAGCAGCTTGGCGGGTTCAGCCACCTACGAGCAGTACTTC. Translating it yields CASSLAGSATYEQYF.

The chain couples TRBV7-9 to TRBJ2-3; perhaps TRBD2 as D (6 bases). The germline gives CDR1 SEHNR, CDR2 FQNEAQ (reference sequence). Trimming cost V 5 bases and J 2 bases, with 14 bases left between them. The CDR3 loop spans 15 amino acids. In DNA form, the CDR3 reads TGTGCCAGCAGCCCGGGACTTTACCCCACAGATACGCAGTATTTT. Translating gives CASSPGLYPTDTQYF.

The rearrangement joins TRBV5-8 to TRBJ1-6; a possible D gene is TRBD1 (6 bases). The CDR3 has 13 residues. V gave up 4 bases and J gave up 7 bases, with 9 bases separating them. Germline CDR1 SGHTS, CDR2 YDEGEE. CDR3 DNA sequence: TGTGCCAGCAGCATCAGGGGAAATTCACCCCTCCACTTT. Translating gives CASSIRGNSPLHF.

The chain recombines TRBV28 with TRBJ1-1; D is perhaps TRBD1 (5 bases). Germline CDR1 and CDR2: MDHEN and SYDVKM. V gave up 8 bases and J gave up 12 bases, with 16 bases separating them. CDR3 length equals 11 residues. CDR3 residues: CASDMGLGTFF. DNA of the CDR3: TGTGCCAGCGACATGGGGCTCGGAACTTTCTTT.

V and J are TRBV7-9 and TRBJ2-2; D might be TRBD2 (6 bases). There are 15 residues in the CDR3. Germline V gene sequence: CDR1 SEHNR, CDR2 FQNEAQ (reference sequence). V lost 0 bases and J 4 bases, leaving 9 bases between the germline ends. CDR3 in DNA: TGTGCCAGCAGCTTAGCGGCGGGGATCACCGGGGAGCTGTTTTTT. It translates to CASSLAAGITGELFF.

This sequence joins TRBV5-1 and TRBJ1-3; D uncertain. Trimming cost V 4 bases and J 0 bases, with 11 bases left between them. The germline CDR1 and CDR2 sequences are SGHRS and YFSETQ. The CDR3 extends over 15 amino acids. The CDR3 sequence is CASSPTGVSGNTIYF. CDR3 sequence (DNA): TGCGCCAGCAGCCCTACCGGGGTCTCTGGAAACACCATATATTTT.

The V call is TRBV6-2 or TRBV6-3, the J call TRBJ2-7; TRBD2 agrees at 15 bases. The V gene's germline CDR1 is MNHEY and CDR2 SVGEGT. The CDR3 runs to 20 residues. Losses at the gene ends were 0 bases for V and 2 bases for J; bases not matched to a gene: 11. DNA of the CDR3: TGTGCCAGCAGTTACTCGAGTATGAGGACTAGCGGGGGGGCTGCCTACGAGCAGTACTTC. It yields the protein CASSYSSMRTSGGAAYEQYF.

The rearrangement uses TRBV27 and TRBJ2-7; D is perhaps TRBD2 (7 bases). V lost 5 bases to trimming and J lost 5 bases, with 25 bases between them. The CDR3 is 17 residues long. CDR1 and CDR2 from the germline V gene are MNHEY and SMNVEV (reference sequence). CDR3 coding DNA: TGTGCCAGCAGTCCAACCCGCCTAGGGGGGGGCATGGACGAGCAGTACTTC. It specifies CASSPTRLGGGMDEQYF.

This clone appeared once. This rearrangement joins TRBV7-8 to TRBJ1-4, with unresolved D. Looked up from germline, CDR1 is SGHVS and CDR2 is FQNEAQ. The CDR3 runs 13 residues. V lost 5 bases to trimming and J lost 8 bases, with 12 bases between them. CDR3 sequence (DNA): TGTGCCAGCAGCCGTTATGTAGAAGAAAAACTGTTTTTT. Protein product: CASSRYVEEKLFF. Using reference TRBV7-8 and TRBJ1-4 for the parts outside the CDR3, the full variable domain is GAGVSQSPRYKVAKRGQDVALRCDPISGHVSLFWYQQALGQGPEFLTYFQNEAQLDKSGLPSDRFFAERPEGSVSTLKIQRTQQEDSAVYLCASSRYVEEKLFFGSGTQLSVL.

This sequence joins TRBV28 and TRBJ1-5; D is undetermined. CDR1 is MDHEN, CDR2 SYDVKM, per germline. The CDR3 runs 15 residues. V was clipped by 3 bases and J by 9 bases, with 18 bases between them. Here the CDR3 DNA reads TGTGCCAGCAGTTTCCGTCTTACGACTGGCTCGCCCCAGCATTTT. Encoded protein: CASSFRLTTGSPQHF.

The CDR3 DNA reads as TGTGCCAGCCAGACCGGGACAGGGGGCGTCGGCGCTAACTATGGCTACACCTTC. This sequence encodes CASQTGTGGVGANYGYTF. The chain is built from TRBV9 and TRBJ1-2; 12 nucleotides agree with TRBD1. The CDR3 spans 18 residues. V was pared by 7 bases and J by 0 bases, with 13 bases of the junction left unmatched. Germline V gene data show CDR1 as SGDLS and CDR2 as YYNGEE.

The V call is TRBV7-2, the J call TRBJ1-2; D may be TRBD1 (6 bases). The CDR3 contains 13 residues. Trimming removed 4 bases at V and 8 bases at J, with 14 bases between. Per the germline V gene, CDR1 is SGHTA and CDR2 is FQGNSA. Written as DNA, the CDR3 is TGTGCCAGCAGCTCCAGGGGAATAGGCGGCTACACCTTC. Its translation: CASSSRGIGGYTF.

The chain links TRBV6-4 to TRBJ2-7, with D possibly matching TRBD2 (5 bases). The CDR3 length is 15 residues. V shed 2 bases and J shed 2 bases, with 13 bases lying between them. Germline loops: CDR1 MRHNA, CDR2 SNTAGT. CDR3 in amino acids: CASSDLRDPTYEQYF. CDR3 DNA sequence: TGTGCCAGCAGTGACCTCCGGGATCCAACCTACGAGCAGTACTTC.

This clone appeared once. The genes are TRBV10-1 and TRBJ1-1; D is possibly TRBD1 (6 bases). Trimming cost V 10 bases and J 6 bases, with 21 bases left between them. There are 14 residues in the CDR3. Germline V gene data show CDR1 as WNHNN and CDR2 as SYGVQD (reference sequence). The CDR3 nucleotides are TGCGCCACCATGACAGGCGCAATCCTCGCTGAAGCTTTCTTT. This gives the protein CATMTGAILAEAFF.

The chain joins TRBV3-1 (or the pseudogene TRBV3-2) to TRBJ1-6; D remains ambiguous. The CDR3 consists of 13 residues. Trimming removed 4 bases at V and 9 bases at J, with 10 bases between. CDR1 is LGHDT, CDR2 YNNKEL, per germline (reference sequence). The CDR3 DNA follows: TGTGCCAGCAGCCCTACCCTTGTTTCACCCCTCCACTTT. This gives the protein CASSPTLVSPLHF.